This T cell receptor (beta chain) is drawn from a study of control samples from healthy donors and cancer patients. Per germline, CDR1 SGHRS and CDR2 YFSETQ. This CDR3 region has 16 residues. Trimming removed 4 bases from V and 0 bases from J, with 14 bases in between. This table comes from immunoSEQ multiplex PCR, and its TCRdb copy is limited to in-frame clones, with some not included. The table shows over 150,000 clones, with roughly 94% occurring only once. Sequencing input: blood. This receptor was taken from a man aged 35 to 55 in good health. The chain joins TRBV5-1 to TRBJ1-3; perhaps TRBD1 as D (5 bases). The chain's CDR3 is CASSPQGRNSGNTIYF. CDR3 sequence (DNA): TGCGCCAGCAGCCCCCAGGGACGGAACTCTGGAAACACCATATATTTT.